The 30 T cell receptor beta chains reported below all come from one sample, sequenced in a study of CD8+CD57+ T cells in acquired aplastic anemia. The study profiled TCR beta VDJ and CDR3 using genomic DNA as template. In TCRdb, the reads were re-called with MiXCR into one record per CDR3 protein. Counted here are tens of thousands of distinct CDR3 sequences, roughly three quarters occurring once; the ten biggest clones make up 22%. The specimen was sorted CD4+, CD8+, or CD8+CD57+ T cells (not recorded which) from PBMCs. The source of these receptors is a human donor in good health, serving as a control.

The rearrangement uses TRBV3-1 and TRBJ2-7, with D perhaps assigned TRBD1 or TRBD2 (5 bases each). CDR1 is LGHDT, CDR2 YNNKEL, per germline (reference sequence). Trimming removed 6 bases from V and 3 bases from J, with 12 bases in between. The CDR3 is 13 residues long. The CDR3 loop is CASSSGRSYEQYV. Written as DNA, the CDR3 is TGTGCCAGCAGTTCGGGACGGAGCTACGAGCAGTACGTC.

The genes are TRBV10-3 and TRBJ2-3, with 8 bases lining up with TRBD2. Germline CDR1 and CDR2: ENHRY and SYGVKD. After removal of 2 bases from V and 2 bases from J, the junction contained 3 bases not matched to a gene. CDR3 size: 15 residues. CDR3 loop: CAISETGLATDTQYF. Here the CDR3 DNA reads TGTGCCATCAGTGAGACCGGACTAGCCACAGATACGCAGTATTTT.

The rearrangement uses TRBV19 and TRBJ2-1; 10 bases align to TRBD2. Germline values: CDR1 LNHDA, CDR2 SQIVND (reference sequence). J gave up 4 bases and V 5 bases, and 5 bases lay outside the gene matches. The CDR3 loop spans 15 amino acids. CDR3 amino acids: CASSLVSGGYNEQFF. The CDR3 DNA sequence: TGTGCCAGTAGTTTGGTTAGCGGGGGGTACAATGAGCAGTTCTTC.

On this clonotype itself: Germline is not matched at one junction end, which may reflect a read error. J is TRBJ1-2 and V is TRBV24-1; tentative D call: TRBD1 (6 bases). Germline CDR1 and CDR2: KGHDR and SFDVKD. The length of the CDR3 is 15 residues. The CDR3 DNA is TGTGCCACCAGTAACAACAGGGAATCTAACTATGGCAACACCTTC. It yields the protein CATSNNRESNYGNTF.

The chain links TRBV7-2 to TRBJ2-7, with D possibly being TRBD1 or TRBD2 (5 bases each). This CDR3 is 14 amino acids long. Germline V gene lookup returns CDR1 SGHTA and CDR2 FQGNSA. The V end lost 5 bases, the J end lost 3 bases, and 14 bases lay between the germline ends. The CDR3 DNA is TGTGCCAGCAGCCCCCGGGACGGGAACTACGAGCAGTACGTC. This sequence encodes CASSPRDGNYEQYV.

The chain is built from TRBV15 and TRBJ2-7; 11 bases line up with TRBD1. The J call is uncertain, as TRBJ2-1 better fits the DNA end. The V gene's germline CDR1 is LNHNV and CDR2 YYDKDF (reference sequence). The CDR3 runs to 13 residues. The chain's CDR3 is CATSWDRGNEQFF. Here the CDR3 DNA reads TGTGCCACCAGCTGGGACAGGGGGAATGAGCAGTTCTTC.

The J gene is TRBJ2-1, the V gene TRBV20-1, with TRBD1 identical over 7 bases. Germline assignment: CDR1 DFQATT and CDR2 SNEGSKA (reference sequence). The trim removed 1 base at V and 7 bases at J, leaving 7 bases unmatched. This CDR3 is 14 amino acids long. CDR3 sequence: CSARGQGEWNEQFF. The CDR3 DNA sequence: TGCAGTGCTAGAGGACAGGGAGAGTGGAATGAGCAGTTCTTC.

The rearrangement joins TRBV10-1 to TRBJ2-3; D not resolved. Germline lookup yields CDR1 WNHNN and CDR2 SYGVQD (reference sequence). The CDR3 loop spans 13 amino acids. V was shortened by 5 bases and J by 2 bases, with 8 bases between the two germline ends. The CDR3 protein is CASSLGNTDTQYF. The CDR3 region has the DNA TGCGCCAGCAGTCTCGGTAACACAGATACGCAGTATTTT.

This clonotype appeared once. V gene TRBV25-1 combines with J gene TRBJ1-4; possibly TRBD1 for D (5 bases). The CDR3 length is 15 residues. Deletions cut 6 bases from V and 7 bases from J, with 18 bases between. CDR1 is MGHDK, CDR2 SYGVNS, per germline. Here the CDR3 DNA reads TGTGCCAGCAGCGTAGCTCCAGGGTTAGCTGAAAAACTGTTTTTT. It is translated as CASSVAPGLAEKLFF.

This chain uses TRBV29-1 with TRBJ2-7, with 9 bases matching TRBD1. Germline V gene data show CDR1 as SQVTM and CDR2 as ANQGSEA. V was clipped by 4 bases and J by 5 bases; unmatched bases: 6. The length of the CDR3 is 13 residues. The DNA of the CDR3 is TGCAGCGTTGCAGCGACAGGGGGGGACGAGCAGTACTTC. Protein sequence: CSVAATGGDEQYF.

This clonotype turned up a few times. CDR3 sequence reads: CSVARGSPTDTQYF. For the CDR3, the DNA is TGCAGCGTTGCCAGGGGTAGTCCGACAGATACGCAGTATTTT. The V gene is TRBV29-1, the J gene TRBJ2-3; a weak D match, TRBD1 (6 bases). Germline V gene lookup returns CDR1 SQVTM and CDR2 ANQGSEA. The CDR3 length is 14 residues. V lost 4 bases and J lost 3, with 14 bases in between.

This chain joins TRBV2 and TRBJ1-1, with D unresolved. CDR1 is SNHLY, CDR2 FYNNEI, per germline. V lost 6 bases and J lost 7, with 6 bases in between. The CDR3 spans 10 residues. CDR3 loop: CASSGSEAFF. The DNA for the CDR3 is TGTGCCAGCAGCGGGAGTGAAGCTTTCTTT. The full variable domain, its missing parts supplied by reference TRBV2 and TRBJ1-1, is EPEVTQTPSHQVTQMGQEVILRCVPISNHLYFYWYRQILGQKVEFLVSFYNNEISEKSEIFDDQFSVERPDGSNFTLKIRSTKLEDSAMYFCASSGSEAFFGQGTRLTVV.

The chain uses TRBV2 and TRBJ2-1, with 11 bases identical to TRBD2. V dropped 8 bases and J dropped 10; count of bases not matched to a gene: 16. The CDR3 runs 16 residues. The germline gives CDR1 SNHLY, CDR2 FYNNEI. Here the CDR3 DNA reads TGTGCCAGCTTACGCCCGGGACTAGCGGACCAGGGGGAGCAGTTCTTC. Protein: CASLRPGLADQGEQFF. Full variable domain (missing parts from reference TRBV2 and TRBJ2-1): EPEVTQTPSHQVTQMGQEVILRCVPISNHLYFYWYRQILGQKVEFLVSFYNNEISEKSEIFDDQFSVERPDGSNFTLKIRSTKLEDSAMYFCASLRPGLADQGEQFFGPGTRLTVL.

This chain links TRBV29-1 with TRBJ1-1; D is unclear. V lost 3 bases, J lost 5 bases, and 7 bases lay in between. Per germline, CDR1 SQVTM and CDR2 ANQGSEA. The CDR3 loop spans 11 amino acids. CDR3 in DNA: TGCAGCGTTGATAGTAGGACTGAAGCTTTCTTT. It translates to CSVDSRTEAFF.

This clonotype is a singleton in its sample. The chain recombines TRBV20-1 with TRBJ1-6; no clear D gene. The CDR3 runs to 12 residues. V lost 1 base, J lost 9 bases, and 7 bases lay in between. The germline CDR1 and CDR2 sequences are DFQATT and SNEGSKA (reference sequence). The CDR3 sequence: CSARALGSPLHF. CDR3 nucleotide sequence: TGCAGTGCTAGAGCACTTGGTTCACCCCTCCACTTT.

This clonotype was counted ten times or more. The chain has TRBV6-2 or TRBV6-3 and TRBJ2-5; D not certain. This CDR3 is 15 amino acids long. Germline assignment: CDR1 MNHEY and CDR2 SVGEGT. V dropped 6 bases and J dropped 2 bases, with 16 bases sitting between them. In nucleotides, the CDR3 is TGTGCCAGCAGCCCCGGACGGACGGATCAAGAGACCCAGTACTTC. This sequence encodes CASSPGRTDQETQYF.

This clonotype has only a few counts. At one end the junction does not follow the germline gene, possibly because of a read error. J is TRBJ1-6 and V is TRBV7-2; D unclear. This CDR3 region has 15 residues. The germline V gene has CDR1 SGHTA and CDR2 FQGNSA. CDR3 nucleotide sequence: TGTGCCAGCAGCTTAATCCCGTACCAGAATTCTCCCCTCCACTTT. This translates into CASSLIPYQNSPLHF.

This chain connects TRBV5-1 to TRBJ1-3, with D hard to call. The CDR3 runs 17 residues. V was pared by 0 bases and J by 0 bases, with 13 bases between. Germline assignment: CDR1 SGHRS and CDR2 YFSETQ. This CDR3 reads CASSLETNWNSGNTIYF. The CDR3 DNA sequence: TGCGCCAGCAGCTTGGAAACCAACTGGAACTCTGGAAACACCATATATTTT.

The chain recombines TRBV2 with TRBJ2-3; 11 positions agree with TRBD2. V trimming: 10 bases; J trimming: 3 bases; junction bases outside the gene matches: 9. The length of the CDR3 is 15 residues. Germline loops: CDR1 SNHLY, CDR2 FYNNEI. CDR3 amino acids: CANIASGGSTDTQYF. The CDR3 region has the DNA TGTGCCAACATAGCTAGCGGGGGGTCTACAGATACGCAGTATTTT.

V usage is TRBV25-1 and J usage is TRBJ2-3; D unresolved. This CDR3 spans 13 amino acids. The germline gives CDR1 MGHDK, CDR2 SYGVNS. Trimming removed 6 bases from V and 2 bases from J, with 9 bases in between. This chain's CDR3 is CASSPAPTDTQYF. DNA of the CDR3: TGTGCCAGCAGCCCTGCCCCCACAGATACGCAGTATTTT. The complete variable domain, with remaining parts taken from reference TRBV25-1 and TRBJ2-3, reads EADIYQTPRYLVIGTGKKITLECSQTMGHDKMYWYQQDPGMELHLIHYSYGVNSTEKGDLSSESTVSRIRTEHFPLTLESARPSHTSQYLCASSPAPTDTQYFGPGTRLTVL.

This chain uses TRBV6-2 or TRBV6-3 with TRBJ2-5, with D tentatively TRBD2 (6 bases). There are 15 residues in the CDR3. Trimming stripped 2 bases from V and 9 bases from J, with 19 bases between. Germline V gene sequence: CDR1 MNHEY, CDR2 SVGEGT. DNA for the CDR3: TGTGCCAGCAGTTACCCGACCAGCGGGCAGGAGGCCCAGTACTTC. Encoded protein: CASSYPTSGQEAQYF.

The rearrangement links TRBV12-3 or TRBV12-4 to TRBJ2-7, with 7 nucleotides matching TRBD2. The CDR3 consists of 15 residues. J lost 4 bases, V lost 5 bases, and 11 bases had no gene match. CDR3 protein: CASSITSDFQYEQYF. The CDR3 nucleotides read TGTGCCAGCAGTATAACTAGCGATTTCCAATACGAGCAGTACTTC.

This clonotype was seen a single time. V gene TRBV2 combines with J gene TRBJ2-1; D is uncertain. The germline V and J ends were trimmed by 2 bases and 4 bases, with 9 bases remaining between them. CDR1 and CDR2 from the germline V gene are SNHLY and FYNNEI. The CDR3 has 14 residues. The CDR3 loop reads CASSEQGTYNEQFF. Written as DNA, the CDR3 is TGTGCCAGCAGTGAACAAGGTACATACAATGAGCAGTTCTTC.

The chain links TRBV24-1 to TRBJ1-2, with 8 bases fitting TRBD1. V lost 4 bases to trimming and J lost 8 bases; unmatched junction nucleotides: 11. Germline V gene lookup returns CDR1 KGHDR and CDR2 SFDVKD. This CDR3 spans 15 amino acids. This CDR3 reads CATSDSDRGLWGYTF. CDR3 DNA: TGTGCCACCAGTGACAGCGACAGGGGCCTATGGGGCTACACCTTC.

The CDR3 DNA reads TGTGCCAGCACCTGGACAGGGGACGGCATCTATGGCTACACCTTC. As protein: CASTWTGDGIYGYTF. The chain is built from TRBV9 and TRBJ1-2, with TRBD1 matching 9 bases. The germline V gene encodes CDR1 SGDLS and CDR2 YYNGEE. V gave up 6 bases and J gave up 4 bases; unmatched junction bases: 10. The length of the CDR3 is 15 residues.

By proportion, this clonotype is medium-sized (0.01 to 0.1%). The gene calls are TRBV15 and TRBJ1-5; TRBD1 agrees at 8 bases. CDR3 size: 15 residues. With 4 bases clipped from V and 0 bases from J, the junction kept 2 bases outside the gene matches. Per germline, CDR1 LNHNV and CDR2 YYDKDF (reference sequence). The CDR3 region is CATSTTGDSNQPQHF. CDR3 coding DNA: TGTGCCACCAGCACGACAGGGGATAGCAATCAGCCCCAGCATTTT.

In its sample, this clonotype is medium-sized (0.01 to 0.1%). The chain combines TRBV25-1 with TRBJ1-1; TRBD1 might be the D (6 bases). Germline V gives CDR1 MGHDK, CDR2 SYGVNS. The CDR3 contains 13 residues. V was cut by 3 bases and J by 6 bases, with 11 bases left in between. The CDR3 sequence: CASSEGGQPEAFF. CDR3 nucleotides: TGTGCCAGCAGTGAGGGGGGGCAACCTGAAGCTTTCTTT.

This chain links TRBV15 with TRBJ2-1; D gene unclear. The CDR3 totals 12 residues. Trimming removed 0 bases from V and 9 bases from J, with 6 bases in between. CDR1 and CDR2 from the germline V gene are LNHNV and YYDKDF (reference sequence). The CDR3 DNA is TGTGCCACCAGCAGAGATGGCGGTGAGCAGTTCTTC. Translated: CATSRDGGEQFF.

The chain employs TRBV25-1 and TRBJ1-5; D gene ambiguous. The CDR3 contains 14 residues. Between the trimmed V and J ends, which lost 3 bases and 4 bases, there was a span of 10 bases. CDR1 and CDR2 (germline): MGHDK, SYGVNS. Written as DNA, the CDR3 is TGTGCCAGCAGTGACCTACTTCGGAATCAGCCCCAGCATTTT. This codes for CASSDLLRNQPQHF.

This sequence joins TRBV19 and TRBJ2-1, with D uncertain. CDR3 size: 14 residues. Trimming took 5 bases from V and 0 from J, leaving 8 bases between them. The V gene's germline CDR1 is LNHDA and CDR2 SQIVND (reference sequence). The CDR3 here is CASSFLSSYNEQFF. CDR3 coding DNA: TGTGCCAGTAGTTTCCTAAGCTCCTACAATGAGCAGTTCTTC.